Below are 2 T cell receptor beta chains sequenced from a single sample in a study of cytomegalovirus exposure and HLA in healthy donors. The study ran its PCR with 60 Vbeta and 13 Jbeta primers. The repertoire was sequenced with immunoSEQ multiplex PCR; TCRdb's copy has only in-frame clones and lacks some. This table holds 60,000 to 90,000 clones. Sequencing used PBMCs. The receptors shown here come from a middle-aged woman in good health and CMV-seropositive.

The V gene is TRBV7-2, the J gene TRBJ2-1; 7 bases map to TRBD2. This CDR3 has 14 residues. CDR1 is SGHTA, CDR2 FQGNSA, per germline. Trimming at V came to 2 bases and at J to 8 bases, leaving 6 bases not matched to a gene. CDR3 in amino acids: CASSLRAGEDEQFF. The CDR3 DNA reads TGTGCCAGCAGCTTAAGGGCGGGAGAGGATGAGCAGTTCTTC.

The chain joins TRBV6-4 to TRBJ2-3; 9 bases are a match to TRBD2. Germline lookup yields CDR1 MRHNA and CDR2 SNTAGT. This CDR3 has 16 amino acids. The V and J ends lost 3 bases and 6 bases, in that order; junction bases with no gene match: 10. CDR3 nucleotides: TGTGCCAGCAGTGAAGGAGTAGCGGGGGAGGCCGATACGCAGTATTTT. Protein: CASSEGVAGEADTQYF.